This is a list of T cell receptor beta chains from one sample in a study of blood T cell repertoires in COVID-19. Using immunoSEQ multiplex PCR, the repertoire was profiled, and TCRdb retains in-frame clones only, with some absent. In the table there are a few hundred thousand clones, more than 70% of which are singletons. Sequencing used peripheral blood. All receptors come from a man aged 18 to 30 who had recovered from COVID-19. The CDR3 runs from the conserved cysteine through the conserved F or W. Fields, in order: D gene, J gene, clone size, V gene, CDR3 DNA, CDR3 protein. The D gene is left open where the match is weak. Clone size is shown for a subset of rows, as once, few, many or a class of expanded clone.

TRBD1,TRBJ1-6,NA,TRBV5-1,TGCGCCAGCAGCTTGGGCGACAGGGGGCTCGGGAATTCACCCCTCCACTTT,CASSLGDRGLGNSPLHF
TRBD2,TRBJ2-7,NA,TRBV27,TGTGCCAGCAGTCCCCTGGGACTAGCCGTCCTCGAGCAGTACTTC,CASSPLGLAVLEQYF
NA,TRBJ2-1,NA,TRBV27,TGTGCCAGCAGCCCGGGACTTAGGAATGAGCAGTTCTTC,CASSPGLRNEQFF
TRBD2,TRBJ2-5,NA,TRBV10-3,TGTGCCATCAGTCCTAGCGGGGAAGAGACCCAGTACTTC,CAISPSGEETQYF
NA,TRBJ2-5,NA,TRBV12-3/TRBV12-4,TGTGCCAGCAGTTTAGTGGGAGGCGCGACCCAGTACTTC,CASSLVGGATQYF
NA,TRBJ1-3,NA,TRBV13,TGTGCCAGCAGCTTAAGTGGGCCCTTCGTAAGCTCTGGAAACACCATATATTTT,CASSLSGPFVSSGNTIYF
NA,TRBJ1-1,NA,TRBV5-4,TGTGCCAGCAGCTTCGGCACTGAAGCTTTCTTT,CASSFGTEAFF
TRBD1,TRBJ1-1,NA,TRBV15,TGTGCCACCAGCTTATCTCCGAGACAGGGAACTGAAGCTTTCTTT,CATSLSPRQGTEAFF
TRBD1,TRBJ2-7,NA,TRBV5-1,TGCGCCAGCAGCTTGTTTGAGGGGGCGAAAGACGAGCAGTACTTC,CASSLFEGAKDEQYF
NA,TRBJ1-3,NA,TRBV2,TGTGCCAGCAGTCAGAACATCAGGTCGAGCTCTGGAAACACCATATATTTT,CASSQNIRSSSGNTIYF
TRBD2,TRBJ2-3,few,TRBV6-4,TGTGCCAGCAGTGACTCTAGCGGGGGCACAGATACGCAGTATTTT,CASSDSSGGTDTQYF
TRBD1,TRBJ2-7,once,TRBV27,TGTGCCAGCAGTATGGGACAGGGGGCTTCATGGGAGCAGTACTTC,CASSMGQGASWEQYF
NA,TRBJ1-2,NA,TRBV2,TGTGCCAGCAGTGCCCTGGACACGGGGGATGGCTACACCTTC,CASSALDTGDGYTF
TRBD1,TRBJ1-2,NA,TRBV6-5,TGTGCCAGCAGTAACCGGGACAGGGCTGAGGGCTACACCTTC,CASSNRDRAEGYTF
NA,TRBJ2-1,NA,TRBV5-8,TGTGCCAGCAGCTCCTTAGGCAGGGGTAGATATGAGCAGTTCTTC,CASSSLGRGRYEQFF
TRBD2,TRBJ2-1,NA,TRBV9,TGTGCCAGCAGCGCCGCTGGGACTAGCGGATACAATGAGCAGTTCTTC,CASSAAGTSGYNEQFF
NA,TRBJ1-4,NA,TRBV19,TGTGCCAGTAGGTGGCCAGGGAAAAATGAAAAACTGTTTTTT,CASRWPGKNEKLFF
TRBD1,TRBJ1-2,once,TRBV5-4,TGTGCCAGCAGCCCGAACAGGGGTTCCTATGGCTACACCTTC,CASSPNRGSYGYTF
NA,TRBJ2-5,NA,TRBV6-5,TGTGCCAGCAGTTTTAGCGTGCAAGAGACCCAGTACTTC,CASSFSVQETQYF
NA,TRBJ1-4,NA,TRBV7-8,TGTGCCAGCAGCTTAGGTTGGAGGGTGGATGAAAAACTGTTTTTT,CASSLGWRVDEKLFF